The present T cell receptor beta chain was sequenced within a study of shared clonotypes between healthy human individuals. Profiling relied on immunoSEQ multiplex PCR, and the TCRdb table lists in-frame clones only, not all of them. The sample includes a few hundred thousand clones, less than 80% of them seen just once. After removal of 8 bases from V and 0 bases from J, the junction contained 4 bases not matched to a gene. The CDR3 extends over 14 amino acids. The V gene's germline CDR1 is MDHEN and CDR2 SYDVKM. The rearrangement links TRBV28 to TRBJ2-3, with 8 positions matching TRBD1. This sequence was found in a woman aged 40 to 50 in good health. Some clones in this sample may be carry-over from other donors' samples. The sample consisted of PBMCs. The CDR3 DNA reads TGTGCCAGCCGACAGGGGACCAGCACAGATACGCAGTATTTT. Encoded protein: CASRQGTSTDTQYF.